Sequencing of this TCR beta chain was carried out in a study of T cell responses to AZD1222 COVID-19 vaccine. Produced via immunoSEQ multiplex PCR; TCRdb's table is partial and in-frame only. The sample has under 150,000 clones, roughly 90% seen once; the top ten hold 4% to 5.5%. CDR3 size: 14 residues. The germline V gene encodes CDR1 SGHTA and CDR2 FQGNSA. With 3 bases clipped from V and 8 bases from J, the junction kept 5 bases outside the gene matches. V usage is TRBV7-2 and J usage is TRBJ2-1, with 9 bases identical to TRBD2. This receptor was obtained from an adult in good health. Material: peripheral blood, obtained on day 0 of AZD1222 vaccination. CDR3 coding DNA: TGTGCCAGCAGCTTTAGCGGGAGTGGATATGAGCAGTTCTTC. Protein product: CASSFSGSGYEQFF. The whole variable domain, filled in from reference TRBV7-2 and TRBJ2-1, reads GAGVSQSPSNKVTEKGKDVELRCDPISGHTALYWYRQSLGQGLEFLIYFQGNSAPDKSGLPSDRFSAERTGGSVSTLTIQRTQQEDSAVYLCASSFSGSGYEQFFGPGTRLTVL.